This TCR beta chain was observed in a study of shared clonotypes between healthy human individuals. About the research overall: For every donor, three CD4 naive, three CD4 memory, two CD8 naive and one CD8 memory plates were used.

Sequencing was performed with immunoSEQ multiplex PCR; in TCRdb, only in-frame clones are kept and a portion is missing. The table records about 2.4 million clones, approximately 94% of them present only once. A note on this clone: Its antigen is undetermined.

There are 14 residues in the CDR3. V was clipped by 4 bases and J by 1 base, with 12 bases between them. The germline CDR1 and CDR2 sequences are SGDLS and YYNGEE. Study observations and caveats: Among a few donors, 4.5% to 5.5% of naive CD4 clonotypes were found in common.

The sequence came from a man between 18 and 29 years old in good health. Some clones in this sample may be carry-over from other donors' samples. This rearrangement joins TRBV9 to TRBJ2-7; D possibly corresponds to TRBD1 (6 bases). The sequencing sample was made of naive CD4+ T cells from PBMCs. Subset specified: CD45RA+ positively selected. The CDR3 is CASSFSDRSYEQYF. The CDR3 nucleotides are TGTGCCAGCAGCTTCAGCGACAGGTCCTACGAGCAGTACTTC.